This TCR beta chain is from a study of blood T cells in healthy people across ages. Regarding the study as a whole: Naive and antigen-experienced cells were not separated, limiting conclusive comparison.

Turning to this clonotype: Its antigen is currently unknown.

V was pared by 6 bases and J by 0 bases, with 5 bases of the junction left unmatched. CDR1 is SQVTM and CDR2 is ANQGSEA in the germline V gene. This CDR3 spans 15 amino acids. Alongside a J-beta primer mix, a sample-barcoded 5' primer served in a second PCR lasting roughly 6 to 11 cycles. Each cDNA was tagged by a template-switch adaptor containing 12 random nucleotides. TCRdb passed the 5' RACE reads through MiXCR, listing each CDR3 protein once. This table has about 780,000 distinct CDR3 sequences, roughly 25% appearing once. The same data also contributed to another study, on T cells of mothers and their children. As that study records: Slightly higher, non-significant overlap characterized related mother-child pairs relative to unrelated pairs.

Input material: blood. This chain uses TRBV29-1 with TRBJ2-6; the match to TRBD1 covers 7 bases. The sequence came from a boy aged 5 to 17 in good health. CDR3 loop: CSVQQGTSGANVLTF. CDR3 nucleotides: TGCAGCGTACAACAGGGGACCTCTGGGGCCAACGTCCTGACTTTC.